A single sample gave rise to the 26 T cell receptor beta chains below, sequenced in a study of blood T cell repertoires in COVID-19. TCRdb keeps only in-frame clones here, not all; method: immunoSEQ multiplex PCR. The repertoire holds a few hundred thousand clones, with roughly 89% as singletons. Sequencing used peripheral blood. Every receptor here comes from a woman aged 40 to 50 who had recovered from COVID-19.

This chain uses TRBV24-1 with TRBJ2-5, with D perhaps TRBD1 (5 bases). CDR1 and CDR2 from the germline V gene are KGHDR and SFDVKD. The CDR3 is 15 amino acids. Deletions cut 3 bases from V and 5 bases from J, with 15 bases between. The CDR3 is CATSDADSPVETQYF. In DNA form, the CDR3 reads TGTGCCACCAGTGATGCCGACAGCCCAGTGGAGACCCAGTACTTC.

This clone appeared once. The chain employs TRBV7-9 and TRBJ2-5, with 7 bases matching TRBD1. J lost 1 base, V lost 5 bases, and 10 bases had no gene match. Germline V gene data show CDR1 as SEHNR and CDR2 as FQNEAQ (reference sequence). The CDR3 contains 16 residues. The CDR3 nucleotides read TGTGCCAGCAGCACGACAGGGATGCGGTCCCAAGAGACCCAGTACTTC. It codes for CASSTTGMRSQETQYF.

The genes are TRBV19 and TRBJ1-2; D is undetermined. The CDR3 has 14 residues. CDR1 LNHDA and CDR2 SQIVND come from the germline V gene (reference sequence). Trimming cost V 2 bases and J 0 bases, with 7 bases left between them. CDR3 sequence reads: CASSIPLANYGYTF. CDR3 DNA sequence: TGTGCCAGTAGTATACCTTTAGCTAACTATGGCTACACCTTC. Drawing the rest from reference TRBV19 and TRBJ1-2, the complete variable domain is DGGITQSPKYLFRKEGQNVTLSCEQNLNHDAMYWYRQDPGQGLRLIYYSQIVNDFQKGDIAEGYSVSREKKESFPLTVTSAQKNPTAFYLCASSIPLANYGYTFGSGTRLTVV.

A single count supports this clone. The rearrangement joins TRBV7-8 to TRBJ2-3; 10 nucleotides match TRBD1. Trimming removed 5 bases from V and 1 base from J; junction bases left unmatched: 6. Looked up from germline, CDR1 is SGHVS and CDR2 is FQNEAQ. This CDR3 spans 16 amino acids. The CDR3 DNA follows: TGTGCCAGCAGCGCCGGGACAGGGGCAGGCACAGATACGCAGTATTTT. Its translation is CASSAGTGAGTDTQYF.

The gene calls are TRBV3-1 (or the pseudogene TRBV3-2) and TRBJ1-2; a weak D match, TRBD1 (5 bases). V lost 0 bases, J lost 4 bases, and 21 bases lay in between. The CDR3 spans 18 residues. CDR1 is LGHDT, CDR2 YNNKEL, per germline (reference sequence). CDR3 sequence: CASSQEIGLRDSVYGYTF. In DNA, the CDR3 is TGTGCCAGCAGCCAAGAAATTGGGCTCCGGGACTCGGTCTATGGCTACACCTTC.

The rearrangement links TRBV3-1 (or the pseudogene TRBV3-2) to TRBJ1-1; 11 bases align to TRBD1. This CDR3 spans 14 amino acids. V gave up 3 bases and J gave up 10 bases; unmatched junction bases: 7. CDR1 is LGHDT, CDR2 YNNKEL, per germline (reference sequence). In nucleotides, the CDR3 is TGTGCCAGCAGCCAGGGACAGGGGGGTCGAGCAGCTTTCTTT. It yields the protein CASSQGQGGRAAFF.

The rearrangement joins TRBV13 to TRBJ2-5, with D maybe TRBD2 (7 bases). The length of the CDR3 is 15 residues. Trimming left V 2 bases short and J 5 bases short, with 15 bases between. The germline V gene encodes CDR1 PRHDT and CDR2 FYEKMQ (reference sequence). CDR3 loop: CASSLMWGGPETQYF. The CDR3 DNA reads TGTGCCAGCAGCTTAATGTGGGGGGGCCCTGAGACCCAGTACTTC. Full variable domain (rest looked up from reference TRBV13 and TRBJ2-5): AAGVIQSPRHLIKEKRETATLKCYPIPRHDTVYWYQQGPGQDPQFLISFYEKMQSDKGSIPDRFSAQQFSDYHSELNMSSLELGDSALYFCASSLMWGGPETQYFGPGTRLLVL.

The chain employs TRBV7-9 and TRBJ2-1; D may be TRBD1 (5 bases). CDR1 is SEHNR, CDR2 FQNEAQ, per germline (reference sequence). The CDR3 loop spans 12 amino acids. The germline V and J ends were trimmed by 6 bases and 10 bases, with 13 bases remaining between them. CDR3 bases: TGTGCCAGCAGTCCGACAGACAGAGAGCAGTTCTTC. This gives the protein CASSPTDREQFF.

This clone was seen a few times. CDR3 amino acids: CASSKQGAYGYTF. CDR3 nucleotides: TGTGCCAGCAGCAAACAGGGGGCGTATGGCTACACCTTC. V is TRBV9 and J is TRBJ1-2, with 9 bases aligning to TRBD1. Trimming took 4 bases from V and 5 from J; bases not matched to a gene: 3. This CDR3 comprises 13 residues. The germline V gene has CDR1 SGDLS and CDR2 YYNGEE.

V usage is TRBV11-3 and J usage is TRBJ2-3, with TRBD1 identical over 7 bases. CDR3 length: 13 residues. J was trimmed by 9 bases and V by 5 bases; bases with no gene match: 8. The V gene's germline CDR1 is SGHNT and CDR2 YENEEA. The CDR3 region has the DNA TGTGCCAGCAGCGGACAGGCGGACGACACGCAGTATTTT. Translation: CASSGQADDTQYF.

The chain employs TRBV5-4 and TRBJ2-3; 12 bases map to TRBD2. J lost 5 bases, V lost 4 bases, and 8 bases had no gene match. Germline V gene data show CDR1 as SGHNT and CDR2 as YYREEE (reference sequence). This CDR3 is 16 amino acids long. CDR3 protein: CASSARLAGEVDTQYF. DNA of the CDR3: TGTGCCAGCAGCGCCCGACTAGCGGGAGAAGTAGATACGCAGTATTTT.

The rearrangement links TRBV3-1 (or the pseudogene TRBV3-2) to TRBJ1-4; TRBD1 might be the D (6 bases). The germline V gene has CDR1 LGHDT and CDR2 YNNKEL (reference sequence). CDR3 size: 14 residues. V dropped 4 bases and J dropped 8 bases, with 14 bases sitting between them. CDR3 bases: TGTGCCAGCAGCCCGAGGACAGTGGACGAAAAACTGTTTTTT. Its translation: CASSPRTVDEKLFF.

The genes are TRBV10-2 and TRBJ1-3; D ambiguous. CDR3 length: 13 amino acids. The V gene lost 5 bases and the J gene lost 3 bases, with 8 bases spanning the gap. Germline V gene sequence: CDR1 WSHSY, CDR2 SAAADI. In nucleotides, the CDR3 is TGCGCCAGCAGTAGGGAGGATGGAAACACCATATATTTT. Translated, it gives CASSREDGNTIYF.

The gene calls are TRBV25-1 and TRBJ2-1; 13 bases match TRBD2. Germline assignment: CDR1 MGHDK and CDR2 SYGVNS. This CDR3 comprises 15 residues. J was trimmed by 7 bases and V by 3 bases; bases with no gene match: 3. CDR3 amino acids: CASSDVTSGRNEQFF. Written as DNA, the CDR3 is TGTGCCAGCAGTGACGTGACTAGCGGGAGGAATGAGCAGTTCTTC.

The chain joins TRBV18 to TRBJ1-2; 9 bases fit TRBD1. V gave up 6 bases and J gave up 3 bases; unmatched junction bases: 2. Germline assignment: CDR1 KGHSH and CDR2 LQKENI. The CDR3 runs 13 residues. The CDR3 here is CASSWDRDYGYTF. The CDR3 DNA is TGTGCCAGCTCCTGGGACAGGGACTATGGCTACACCTTC.

The V gene is TRBV6-6, the J gene TRBJ1-5; TRBD1 might be the D (5 bases). V lost 4 bases and J lost 4, with 11 bases in between. The CDR3 spans 14 residues. CDR1 MNHNY and CDR2 SVGAGI come from the germline V gene (reference sequence). The CDR3 region has the DNA TGTGCCAGCAGTTCCGACAGCTTTAATCAGCCCCAGCATTTT. Amino acids: CASSSDSFNQPQHF.

This rearrangement joins TRBV4-1 to TRBJ2-3, with 9 bases identical to TRBD2. CDR1 and CDR2 (germline): MGHRA, YSYEKL. Unmatched junction bases numbered 9, after V lost 0 bases and J lost 2 bases. CDR3 length: 18 residues. The CDR3 region has the DNA TGCGCCAGCAGCCAAGATGAATTAGCGGGGGCCATCACAGATACGCAGTATTTT. Its translation: CASSQDELAGAITDTQYF.

This clone was seen only once. The chain combines TRBV10-2 with TRBJ2-1, with 12 bases that match TRBD2. Looked up from germline, CDR1 is WSHSY and CDR2 is SAAADI. The CDR3 runs 14 residues. The V and J ends lost 4 bases and 5 bases, in that order; junction bases with no gene match: 0. The DNA of the CDR3 is TGCGCCAGCAGTGGACTAGCGGGGGACAATGAGCAGTTCTTC. As protein: CASSGLAGDNEQFF.

The J gene is TRBJ1-6, the V gene TRBV30; D may be TRBD1 (5 bases). The V gene's germline CDR1 is GTSNPN and CDR2 SVGIG (reference sequence). The germline V and J ends were trimmed by 5 bases and 13 bases, with 18 bases remaining between them. The CDR3 sequence is 13 residues long. Here the CDR3 reads CAWADISDDPLHF. The DNA of the CDR3 is TGTGCCTGGGCGGACATATCTGACGATCCCCTCCACTTT.

The J gene is TRBJ2-6, the V gene TRBV28; perhaps TRBD1 as D (5 bases). CDR1 is MDHEN, CDR2 SYDVKM, per germline. V dropped 5 bases and J dropped 2 bases, with 10 bases sitting between them. This CDR3 is 15 amino acids long. Here the CDR3 DNA reads TGTGCCAGCAGTGAATACAGGACTGGGGCCAACGTCCTGACTTTC. It translates to CASSEYRTGANVLTF.

This chain links TRBV9 with TRBJ2-1; D unclear. The germline CDR1 and CDR2 sequences are SGDLS and YYNGEE. The V end lost 4 bases, the J end lost 5 bases, and 7 bases lay between the germline ends. The CDR3 contains 12 residues. CDR3 sequence: CASSIVNNEQFF. DNA for the CDR3: TGTGCCAGCAGCATAGTAAACAATGAGCAGTTCTTC.

This rearrangement joins TRBV24-1 to TRBJ2-3; D is undetermined. The germline CDR1 and CDR2 sequences are KGHDR and SFDVKD. CDR3 size: 16 residues. V was cut by 5 bases and J by 0 bases, with 14 bases left in between. The CDR3 spells CATSVSVSLSTDTQYF. The CDR3 nucleotides read TGTGCCACCAGTGTATCTGTGTCCCTAAGCACAGATACGCAGTATTTT.

CDR3 coding DNA: TGTGCCAGCAGTGAAAATTTAGCCAGCACTGGAAACACCATATATTTT. Translation gives CASSENLASTGNTIYF. V usage is TRBV6-1 and J usage is TRBJ1-3; D gene unclear. Between the trimmed V and J ends, which lost 2 bases and 2 bases, there was a span of 13 bases. The germline V gene has CDR1 MNHNS and CDR2 SASEGT. The CDR3 covers 16 residues.

This chain connects TRBV6-6 to TRBJ2-3; weak D call: TRBD2 (6 bases). V shed 6 bases and J shed 6 bases, with 16 bases lying between them. Per the germline V gene, CDR1 is MNHNY and CDR2 is SVGAGI (reference sequence). The length of the CDR3 is 14 residues. CDR3 nucleotides: TGTGCCAGCAGCAGCGAGGGACGGGGGGATACGCAGTATTTT. This translates into CASSSEGRGDTQYF.

V gene TRBV7-2 combines with J gene TRBJ2-5, with 11 positions matching TRBD2. CDR1 and CDR2 (germline): SGHTA, FQGNSA. The length of the CDR3 is 17 residues. V gave up 5 bases and J gave up 2 bases; unmatched junction bases: 10. This CDR3 is CASSKGLAARDQETQYF. The CDR3 nucleotides are TGTGCCAGCAGCAAGGGACTAGCGGCCCGAGATCAAGAGACCCAGTACTTC.

This clone was observed a single time. In DNA, the CDR3 is TGTGCCAGCAGCTGGCATATCGCAAGGGGGACTGAAGCTTTCTTT. It translates to CASSWHIARGTEAFF. The chain is built from TRBV11-3 and TRBJ1-1, with D tentatively TRBD1 (6 bases). V was shortened by 4 bases and J by 5 bases, with 17 bases between the two germline ends. The CDR3 is 15 amino acids. From germline, CDR1 is SGHNT and CDR2 YENEEA.